Sequencing of this T cell receptor (beta chain) was carried out in a study of cytomegalovirus exposure and HLA in healthy donors. Researchers ran the PCR with 60 Vbeta and 13 Jbeta primers. Produced via immunoSEQ multiplex PCR; TCRdb's table is partial and in-frame only. The data include around 140,000 clones; the top ten clones carry 0.75% to 1%. Concerning this clone: Its specificity is not known. The junction departs from germline at one end; a sequencing error may be responsible.

Study findings and constraints: Presence/absence comparisons presumed near-even sequencing depth among donors. For TCR beta chains, V- and J-gene trimming was later linked to a missense DCLRE1C variant. As was reported, the HLA-A and HLA-B alleles of most subjects were accurately predicted from TCR beta sequences.

This CDR3 is built from 17 residues. From germline, CDR1 is GTSNPN and CDR2 SVGIG (reference sequence). The sequenced sample was PBMCs. The origin of this receptor is a male donor in good health and CMV-seronegative. The chain uses TRBV30 and TRBJ2-6; TRBD2 aligns across 10 bases. CDR3 amino acids: CACSGLAAVPGANVLTF. In nucleotides, the CDR3 is TGTGCCTGCAGTGGACTAGCGGCGGTCCCTGGGGCCAACGTCCTGACTTTC.